The rows below give T cell receptor beta chains drawn from one sample of a study of blood T cell repertoires in COVID-19. Data came from immunoSEQ multiplex PCR; TCRdb stores just in-frame clones and leaves some out. The sample has over 55,000 clones; around four fifths are singletons. The sample consisted of peripheral blood. The receptors were sampled from a man aged 50-59 years with active COVID-19. CDR3s include the opening cysteine and the closing phenylalanine or tryptophan. Fields, in order: V gene, clone size, D gene, J gene, CDR3 protein, CDR3 DNA. The D gene is left open where the match is weak. Rows give clone size only sometimes, using once, few, many, or a class for an expanded clone.

>TRBV6-5|NA|NA|TRBJ2-7
CASSYGQSAEQYF
TGTGCCAGCAGTTACGGACAAAGCGCAGAGCAGTACTTC
>TRBV15|NA|NA|TRBJ2-7
CATSRDQASYEQYF
TGTGCCACCAGCAGAGATCAGGCCTCCTACGAGCAGTACTTC
>TRBV15|NA|NA|TRBJ1-4
CATSRESGANEKLFF
TGTGCCACCAGCAGAGAGTCCGGGGCTAATGAAAAACTGTTTTTT
>TRBV5-1|NA|TRBD2|TRBJ2-1
CASSMERGGPDEQFF
TGCGCCAGCAGCATGGAGCGGGGGGGCCCCGATGAGCAGTTCTTC
>TRBV7-9|NA|NA|TRBJ1-4
CASSAEPRLTNEKLFF
TGTGCCAGCAGCGCCGAACCCAGGCTTACTAATGAAAAACTGTTTTTT
>TRBV7-9|NA|NA|TRBJ2-3
CASSPTIPLTSPTDTQYF
TGTGCCAGCAGCCCTACGATACCCTTGACTAGTCCGACAGATACGCAGTATTTT
>TRBV5-6|NA|TRBD2|TRBJ2-7
CASSSSSGKAYEQYF
TGTGCCAGCAGCTCCTCTAGCGGAAAAGCCTACGAGCAGTACTTC
>TRBV4-2|NA|NA|TRBJ1-2
CASSQEVTGFYGYTF
TGTGCCAGCAGCCAAGAGGTAACAGGGTTCTATGGCTACACCTTC
>TRBV5-4|once|TRBD2|TRBJ2-3
CASTQGLAVESDTQYF
TGTGCCAGCACCCAGGGACTAGCCGTTGAGTCAGATACGCAGTATTTT
>TRBV19|few|TRBD1|TRBJ1-2
CASRRDREVYGYTF
TGTGCCAGTAGACGGGACAGGGAAGTCTATGGCTACACCTTC